A single sample is the source of the 26 T cell receptor beta chains below, sequenced in a study of T cells in Graves' hyperthyroidism and ophthalmopathy (dated by TCRdb to the late 2010s). The method behind the library was multiplex PCR. Sequencing used an Illumina HiSeq 2000. The TCR beta CDR3 regions were amplified from RNA transcripts. The TCR CDR3 was subjected to a first round of RT-PCR using the HTBI primer set and the Qiagen OneStep RT-PCR kit. TCRdb reworked the public reads: Q25 trimming with fastp, MiXCR clone assembly, productive beta chains retained. Each CDR3 protein gets just one entry, which takes the most common genes and DNA from the rows behind it. The table for this sample lists around 720,000 distinct CDR3 sequences; about a third of them were counted only once. Around 32% of the sample is in the top ten clones. Material for sequencing was blood. Receptors were obtained from a woman aged 35 to 49 with Graves' hyperthyroidism.

About this clonotype: Just one base apart from a much larger clone, this may be a read error. The chain couples TRBV19 to TRBJ1-5, with TRBD1 matching over 7 bases. Germline V gene lookup returns CDR1 LNHDA and CDR2 SQIVND (reference sequence). The length of the CDR3 is 15 residues. The CDR3 reads CAVGRQGGGNQPQQF. CDR3 bases: TGTGCCGTAGGAAGACAGGGTGGCGGCAATCAGCCCCAGCAGTTT.

This clonotype was counted at least ten times. This chain connects TRBV20-1 to TRBJ1-2, with no clear D. Trimming cost V 6 bases and J 8 bases, with 16 bases left between them. CDR1 and CDR2 from the germline V gene are DFQATT and SNEGSKA (reference sequence). This CDR3 contains 12 residues. CDR3 loop: CSAPEGDEGYTF. CDR3 nucleotides: TGCAGTGCCCCGGAAGGAGATGAAGGCTACACCTTC.

In its sample, this clonotype was seen many times. This sequence joins TRBV2 and TRBJ1-1; possibly TRBD1 for D (5 bases). The CDR3 spans 14 residues. V lost 3 bases and J 7 bases, leaving 15 bases between the germline ends. Per germline, CDR1 SNHLY and CDR2 FYNNEI. The CDR3 region is CASSDRRGRGEAFF. CDR3 nucleotides: TGTGCCAGCAGTGATAGAAGGGGAAGGGGTGAAGCTTTCTTT.

This clonotype was recorded once. V and J are TRBV4-3 and TRBJ1-1; D is unresolved. Germline V gene sequence: CDR1 LGHNA, CDR2 YSLEER. This CDR3 contains 11 residues. The V gene lost 4 bases and the J gene lost 6 bases, with 6 bases spanning the gap. The CDR3 DNA reads TGCGCCAGCAGCCTGTACGCTGAAGCTTTCTTT. Protein product: CASSLYAEAFF.

This clonotype turned up a few times. This sequence joins TRBV12-3 or TRBV12-4 and TRBJ2-2, with D perhaps TRBD2 (6 bases). CDR3 length: 14 amino acids. Trimming took 5 bases from V and 3 from J, leaving 10 bases between them. CDR3 in DNA: TGTGCCAGCAGTCCGGGGGTCCACACCGGGGAGCTGTTTTTT. This encodes CASSPGVHTGELFF.

This clonotype was seen ten or more times. V gene TRBV7-9 combines with J gene TRBJ1-1, with D hard to call. The CDR3 is 12 residues long. CDR1 is SEHNR, CDR2 FQNEAQ, per germline (reference sequence). Trimming removed 5 bases at V and 2 bases at J, with 6 bases between. The CDR3 sequence: CASSIYNTEAFF. CDR3 DNA: TGTGCCAGCAGCATCTACAACACTGAAGCTTTCTTT.

The table lists this clonotype with many counts. The V call is TRBV10-2, the J call TRBJ2-7; D is uncertain. The CDR3 totals 12 residues. V dropped 10 bases and J dropped 5 bases, with 15 bases sitting between them. CDR1 is WSHSY and CDR2 is SAAADI in the germline V gene. The CDR3 loop is CATAGSPDEQYF. DNA for the CDR3: TGCGCCACCGCTGGCTCACCCGACGAGCAGTACTTC.

V gene TRBV10-2 combines with J gene TRBJ1-4; weak D call: TRBD1 (5 bases). This CDR3 contains 15 residues. CDR1 WSHSY and CDR2 SAAADI come from the germline V gene. V shed 0 bases and J shed 7 bases, with 12 bases lying between them. The CDR3 sequence is CASSESRGAREKLFF. DNA of the CDR3: TGCGCCAGCAGTGAGTCGCGAGGGGCTCGTGAAAAACTGTTTTTT.

There are many counts of this clonotype. The V call is TRBV29-1, the J call TRBJ1-5; D unclear. The germline V and J ends were trimmed by 6 bases and 9 bases, with 18 bases remaining between them. Germline assignment: CDR1 SQVTM and CDR2 ANQGSEA. This CDR3 contains 13 residues. The CDR3 reads CSVGEDGLRPQHF. The CDR3 DNA reads TGCAGCGTCGGGGAGGACGGCTTGAGGCCCCAGCATTTT.

This clonotype turned up a few times. The chain recombines TRBV29-1 with TRBJ2-7, with 7 positions matching TRBD2. CDR1 SQVTM and CDR2 ANQGSEA come from the germline V gene. J was trimmed by 0 bases and V by 5 bases; bases with no gene match: 7. The CDR3 runs 14 residues. CDR3 DNA sequence: TGCAGCGTTCGGGCCCGGGAGGACTCCTACGAGCAGTACTTC. Its protein product is CSVRAREDSYEQYF.

Remarks on this clonotype: A much more abundant neighbour one base away suggests this may be a read error. The rearrangement links TRBV10-3 to TRBJ1-1; D not resolved. Between the trimmed V and J ends, which lost 4 bases and 1 base, there was a span of 4 bases. The CDR3 contains 12 residues. Germline V gives CDR1 ENHRY, CDR2 SYGVKD. The CDR3 region has the DNA TGTGCCATCAGTGTGGGGAACACTGAAGCTTTCTTT. Encoded protein: CAISVGNTEAFF.

The table lists this clonotype with a few counts. The chain carries TRBV4-1 and TRBJ2-7; no clear D. CDR1 is MGHRA and CDR2 is YSYEKL in the germline V gene. The CDR3 extends over 14 amino acids. With 1 base removed from V and 3 bases from J, the gap between germline ends came to 10 bases. CDR3 in amino acids: CASSQVREVYEQYF. The CDR3 DNA sequence: TGCGCCAGCAGCCAAGTTCGAGAAGTCTACGAGCAGTACTTC.

The chain joins TRBV7-8 to TRBJ1-2; D is uncertain. The CDR3 runs 16 residues. The V and J ends lost 5 bases and 0 bases respectively, with 16 bases between them. Germline V gene sequence: CDR1 SGHVS, CDR2 FQNEAQ. The CDR3 sequence is CASSTYLQITNYGYTF. As DNA, the CDR3 is TGTGCCAGCAGCACCTATCTCCAGATCACTAACTATGGCTACACCTTC.

This clonotype has at least ten counts. V and J are TRBV12-3 or TRBV12-4 and TRBJ2-5, with D possibly being TRBD1 (6 bases). The length of the CDR3 is 13 residues. Trimming cost V 6 bases and J 1 base, with 9 bases left between them. The DNA of the CDR3 is TGTGCCAGCAGGAAGGACAGCCAAGAGACCCAGTACTTC. Residues: CASRKDSQETQYF.

The genes are TRBV6-4 and TRBJ2-7; D not resolved. Germline V gene lookup returns CDR1 MRHNA and CDR2 SNTAGT. Trimming took off 5 bases at V and 0 bases at J, with 14 bases between the two ends. This CDR3 has 15 residues. CDR3 nucleotides: TGTGCCAGCAGTCTACTGGACGGTTACTCCTACGAGCAGTACTTC. Its protein is CASSLLDGYSYEQYF.

This clonotype was counted ten times or more. The chain recombines TRBV7-2 with TRBJ1-2; 9 bases align to TRBD1. The CDR3 runs to 14 residues. Germline CDR1 SGHTA, CDR2 FQGNSA. V shed 5 bases, J shed 4 bases, and the junction held 5 bases outside the gene matches. CDR3 bases: TGTGCCAGCAGCCACAGGGGGCGCCGCTATGGCTACACCTTC. It specifies CASSHRGRRYGYTF.

This clonotype was detected many times. V gene TRBV24-1 combines with J gene TRBJ1-2; 7 bases match TRBD1. The V segment lost 3 bases and the J segment 0 bases; nucleotides outside the gene matches: 6. This CDR3 is built from 16 residues. Germline assignment: CDR1 KGHDR and CDR2 SFDVKD. CDR3 protein: CATSDNRGQANYGYTF. The CDR3 coding sequence is TGTGCCACCAGTGATAACAGGGGCCAAGCTAACTATGGCTACACCTTC.

This chain joins TRBV6-5 and TRBJ1-6; D is unclear. CDR3 length equals 15 residues. V was clipped by 0 bases and J by 5 bases, with 8 bases between them. The germline V gene has CDR1 MNHEY and CDR2 SVGAGI. CDR3 coding DNA: TGTGCCAGCAGTTACTCTACACGGAATAATTCACCCCTCCACTTT. Its translation is CASSYSTRNNSPLHF.

This chain connects TRBV2 to TRBJ2-5; D gene ambiguous. The CDR3 is 13 residues long. CDR1 and CDR2 (germline): SNHLY, FYNNEI. Trimming shortened V by 5 bases and J by 4 bases, and 11 bases separated the two germline ends. The DNA of the CDR3 is TGTGCCAGCAGTCTCTGGCCTGGAGAGACCCAGTACTTC. Its protein product is CASSLWPGETQYF.

This clonotype was counted many times. The chain uses TRBV29-1 and TRBJ1-4; 11 bases line up with TRBD1. The trim removed 0 bases at V and 8 bases at J, leaving 8 bases unmatched. This CDR3 is built from 16 residues. CDR1 is SQVTM and CDR2 is ANQGSEA in the germline V gene. CDR3 bases: TGCAGCGTTGAAGATCTCAAGGGACAGGGGGAAGAAAAACTGTTTTTT. Protein sequence: CSVEDLKGQGEEKLFF.

This clonotype occurred many times. This chain connects TRBV15 to TRBJ1-2; D gene unclear. Trimming cost V 0 bases and J 0 bases, with 11 bases left between them. Per the germline V gene, CDR1 is LNHNV and CDR2 is YYDKDF (reference sequence). The CDR3 is made up of 16 amino acids. CDR3 region: CATSRDRGSANYGYTF. DNA of the CDR3: TGTGCCACCAGCAGAGACCGCGGGTCAGCTAACTATGGCTACACCTTC.

The chain uses TRBV7-9 and TRBJ2-7; 7 bases are shared with TRBD1. Germline CDR1 SEHNR, CDR2 FQNEAQ (reference sequence). J was trimmed by 3 bases and V by 6 bases; bases with no gene match: 11. The length of the CDR3 is 15 residues. This CDR3 is CASSPIPTGDYEQYF. In nucleotides, the CDR3 is TGTGCCAGCAGTCCTATCCCAACAGGGGACTACGAGCAGTACTTC.

For this clonotype: A much larger clone is a single base away; this may be a read error. CDR3 in amino acids: CASSLGTRTGGEETQYF. CDR3 DNA: TGTGCCAGCAGCTTAGGGACCCGGACGGGCGGGGAAGAGACCCAGTACTTC. This chain connects TRBV11-2 to TRBJ2-5; tentative D call: TRBD2 (6 bases). Germline V gene data show CDR1 as SGHAT and CDR2 as FQNNGV. CDR3 length: 17 residues. The ends were cut back, 1 base at V and 3 bases at J, with 18 bases in the middle.

The table lists this clonotype with many counts. The rearrangement uses TRBV5-1 and TRBJ1-2; no clear D. V was clipped by 4 bases and J by 8 bases, with 15 bases between them. Germline CDR1 is SGHRS and CDR2 is YFSETQ. This CDR3 has 13 residues. The CDR3 loop reads CASSPEVERGYTF. CDR3 bases: TGCGCCAGCAGCCCGGAGGTTGAGCGGGGCTACACCTTC.

Worth noting for this clonotype: Germline and junction disagree at one end, which may indicate a read error. This chain joins TRBV7-2 and TRBJ1-2, with 9 bases fitting TRBD1. The CDR3 spans 15 residues. Germline V gives CDR1 SGHTA, CDR2 FQGNSA. CDR3 residues: CASSPGQGGVNGNTF. As DNA, the CDR3 is TGTGCCAGCAGCCCGGGACAGGGAGGGGTAAATGGCAACACCTTC.

This clonotype was observed at least ten times. The genes are TRBV7-8 and TRBJ2-5; 10 nucleotides line up with TRBD1. The CDR3 length is 16 residues. The germline V gene has CDR1 SGHVS and CDR2 FQNEAQ. The V segment lost 0 bases and the J segment 5 bases; nucleotides outside the gene matches: 6. The CDR3 DNA is TGTGCCAGCAGCTTAGCCGGGACAGGGGCATGGGAGACCCAGTACTTC. This sequence encodes CASSLAGTGAWETQYF.